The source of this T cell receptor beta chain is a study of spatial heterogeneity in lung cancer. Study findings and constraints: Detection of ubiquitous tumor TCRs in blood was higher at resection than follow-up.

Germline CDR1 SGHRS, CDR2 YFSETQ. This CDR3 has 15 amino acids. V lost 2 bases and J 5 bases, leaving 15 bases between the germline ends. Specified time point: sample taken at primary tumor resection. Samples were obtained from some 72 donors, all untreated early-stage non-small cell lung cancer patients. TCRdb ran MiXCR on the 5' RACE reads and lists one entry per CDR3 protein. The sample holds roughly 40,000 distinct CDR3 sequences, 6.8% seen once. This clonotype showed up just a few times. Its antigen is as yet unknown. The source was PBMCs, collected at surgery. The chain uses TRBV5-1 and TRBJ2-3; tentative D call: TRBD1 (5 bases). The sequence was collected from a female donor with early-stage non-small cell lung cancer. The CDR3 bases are TGCGCCAGCAGCTTAATCCCAGGGAAAGAAGATACGCAGTATTTT. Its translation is CASSLIPGKEDTQYF.